This T cell receptor beta chain emerged from a study of metastatic and nonmetastatic thyroid tumors. Study in general: Where malignant and benign thyroid patients were concerned, repertoires were compared across blood and tumor or nodule tissue.

Findings and limits, study-wide: Significantly greater TCR beta diversity was reportedly found in malignant thyroid tumors than in benign nodules (in blood and tumor).

Ahead of thyroid surgery, no patient had received treatment of any kind. A word on this clone: No antigen is known for it.

Per the original data handling: Between-group CDR3 differences, defined by clinicopathological status, yielded a distant-metastasis classifier for papillary thyroid cancer. TCRdb reanalyzed the PCR reads via MiXCR. What appears here as the V and J calls and clone size reflects TCRdb's work, not the paper's. The sample yields 21,000 or so clones, 20% to 25% seen once. V lost 3 bases, J lost 1 base, and 17 bases lay in between. Germline assignment: CDR1 DFQATT and CDR2 SNEGSKA (reference sequence). The CDR3 is 16 residues long. This chain connects TRBV20-1 to TRBJ2-3, with D perhaps matching TRBD1 or TRBD2 (6 bases each). Sequencing was performed on tumor tissue. The receptor was isolated from a female donor with papillary thyroid cancer or a benign thyroid nodule (not recorded which). Some clones in this sample may be carry-over from other donors' samples. The CDR3 sequence: CSARENIRGGTDTQYF. In DNA form, the CDR3 reads TGCAGTGCTAGGGAGAATATAAGGGGGGGCACAGATACGCAGTATTTT.